This T cell receptor beta chain comes out of a study of T cell repertoires in cytomegalovirus infection (dated by TCRdb to between 2018 and 2021). With respect to the entire study: Because public TCR beta signatures pointed to carriage of CMV infection together with the matching HLA type, the HLA type of each donor mattered for the analysis. General conclusions and limits of the study: The ex vivo response was dominated by HLA-C-restricted CMV-specific TCR beta clonotypes, and the single most frequent clonotype in two of eight donors was supplied by these HLA-C-restricted clonotypes. Carriers of CMV infection plus the relevant HLA type were discriminated by the cumulative frequency of public TCR beta family members in the study cohort and in an independent roughly 400-donor cohort.

The CDR3 measures 16 amino acids from cysteine to phenylalanine. The retained sequence is limited to the CDR3, 48 bases, with the frame set at the first base. Trimming takes 4 bases off V and 4 bases off J; junction bases not matched to a gene: 6. The germline V gene yields SGHRS for CDR1 and YFSETQ for CDR2. This clonotype showed up just a few times. No cognate antigen has been identified for it. No much larger clone is present one base from it, and per-base qualities are unavailable. The instrument given in TCRdb is Illumina HiSeq 1500. TCRdb trimmed public reads at Q25 via fastp, called clones via MiXCR and kept in-frame beta chains. When rows share a CDR3 protein, they turn into one entry using the most common DNA and genes. The sample table lists 150,000 to 200,000 distinct CDR3 sequences, approximately 15% of them with a count of one. Over 20% of the sample comes from the top ten.

This sequence originates from a human donor in good health (CMV status not recorded). Some clones in this sample may be carry-over from other donors' samples. Sequenced material: PBMCs. The V and J segments used are TRBV5-1 and TRBJ1-3; TRBD1 agrees with 12 junctional bases. The base sequence is TGCGCCAGCAGCCCGGGACAGGGGGCTTCAGGAAACACCATATATTTT. This translates into CASSPGQGASGNTIYF.